This T cell receptor beta chain originates from a study of CD8 T cells in ankylosing spondylitis. Study findings and constraints: In ankylosing spondylitis patients, matched synovial fluid reportedly showed significant enrichment of disease-linked clones.

Each CDR3 protein is one row after TCRdb ran MiXCR on the 5' RACE reads. In the table there are some 30,000 distinct CDR3 sequences, about 30% of which are singletons. This clonotype has a handful of counts. Antigen: not known. Per the germline V gene, CDR1 is SGHVS and CDR2 is FQNEAQ. V was clipped by 0 bases and J by 7 bases; unmatched bases: 9. The CDR3 sequence is 17 residues long. The source is a male donor with ankylosing spondylitis. This chain joins TRBV7-8 and TRBJ2-1, with 10 bases matching TRBD2. Sequenced: synovial fluid, either unsorted or a sorted T cell fraction (not recorded which). The CDR3 DNA reads TGTGCCAGCAGCTTAGCGCCTAGCGGGAGATGGGTGAATGAGCAGTTCTTC. Its protein product is CASSLAPSGRWVNEQFF.